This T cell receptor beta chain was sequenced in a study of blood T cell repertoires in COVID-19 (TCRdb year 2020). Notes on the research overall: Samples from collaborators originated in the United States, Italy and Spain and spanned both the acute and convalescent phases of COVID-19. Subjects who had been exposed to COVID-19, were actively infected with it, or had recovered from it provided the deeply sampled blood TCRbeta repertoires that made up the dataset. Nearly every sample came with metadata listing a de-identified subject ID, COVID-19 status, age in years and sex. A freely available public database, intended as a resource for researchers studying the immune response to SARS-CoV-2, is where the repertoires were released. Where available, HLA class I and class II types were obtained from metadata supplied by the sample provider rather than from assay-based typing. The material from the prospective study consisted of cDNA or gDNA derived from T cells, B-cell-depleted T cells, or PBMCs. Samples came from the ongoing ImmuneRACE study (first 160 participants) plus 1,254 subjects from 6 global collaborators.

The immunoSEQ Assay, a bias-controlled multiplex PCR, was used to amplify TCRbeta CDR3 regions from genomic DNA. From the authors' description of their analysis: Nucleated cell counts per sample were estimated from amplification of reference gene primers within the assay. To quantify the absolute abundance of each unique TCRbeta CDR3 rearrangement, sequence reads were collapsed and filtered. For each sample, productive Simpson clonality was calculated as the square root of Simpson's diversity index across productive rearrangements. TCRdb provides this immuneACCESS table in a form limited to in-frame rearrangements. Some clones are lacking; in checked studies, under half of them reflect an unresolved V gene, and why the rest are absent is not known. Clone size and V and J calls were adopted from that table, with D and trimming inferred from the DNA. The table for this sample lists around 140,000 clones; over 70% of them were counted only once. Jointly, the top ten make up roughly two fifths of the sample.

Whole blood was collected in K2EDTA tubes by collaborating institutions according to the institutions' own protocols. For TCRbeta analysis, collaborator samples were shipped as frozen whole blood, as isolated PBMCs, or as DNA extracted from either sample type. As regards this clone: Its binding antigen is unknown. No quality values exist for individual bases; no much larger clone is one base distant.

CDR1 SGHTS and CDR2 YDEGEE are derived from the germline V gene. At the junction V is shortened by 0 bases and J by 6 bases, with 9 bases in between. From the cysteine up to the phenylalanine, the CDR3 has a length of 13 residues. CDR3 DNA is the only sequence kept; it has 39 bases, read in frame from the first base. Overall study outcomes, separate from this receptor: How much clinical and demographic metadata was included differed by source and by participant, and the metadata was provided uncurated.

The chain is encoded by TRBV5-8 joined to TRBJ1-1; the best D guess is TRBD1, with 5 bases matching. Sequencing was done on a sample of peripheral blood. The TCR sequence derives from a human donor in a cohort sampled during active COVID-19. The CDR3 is CASSLGRGPEAFF. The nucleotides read TGTGCCAGCAGCTTGGGAAGGGGTCCTGAAGCTTTCTTT.